Listed below are T cell receptor beta chains from one sample, sequenced in a study of neurological immune-mediated disorders. TCRdb recomputed calls from the 5' RACE reads with MiXCR, one row per CDR3 protein. The table has tens of thousands of distinct CDR3 sequences, around 4.2% seen once. Sequences were obtained from PBMCs. These receptors all come from a man between 25 and 39 years old with multiple sclerosis. CDR3s include the opening cysteine and the closing phenylalanine or tryptophan. The D gene is left open where the match is weak. Part of the rows lack a size; the others show once, few, many or a class for expanded clones.

j_gene,d_gene,abundance,v_gene,CDR3nt,CDR3aa
TRBJ1-2,-,-,TRBV14,TGTGCCAGCAGTCCCGTTAGCTATGGCTACACCTTC,CASSPVSYGYTF
TRBJ1-4,-,many,TRBV27,TGTGCCAGCAGTCTAACAGGGACTTTAAACGAAAAACTGTTTTTT,CASSLTGTLNEKLFF
TRBJ2-3,-,many,TRBV10-3,TGTGCCATCAGTTCGGACCGGGAAATCGAGTATTTT,CAISSDREIEYF
TRBJ1-6,-,many,TRBV2,TGTGCCAGCAGTCGGGACTCCTATAATTCACCCCTCCACTTT,CASSRDSYNSPLHF
TRBJ1-2,-,many,TRBV5-5,TGTGCCAGCAGACTCGAACAGGGTGTACTTGGCTACACCTTC,CASRLEQGVLGYTF
TRBJ1-6,-,few,TRBV9,TGTGCCAGCAGCGTAGGATCTCCGTTTGGAAATTCACCCCTCAACTTT,CASSVGSPFGNSPLNF
TRBJ2-1,-,-,TRBV7-6,TGTGCCAGCAGCCGTTTTATAGGGGGGAGATTCGACAATGAGCAGTTCTTC,CASSRFIGGRFDNEQFF
TRBJ2-2,-,many,TRBV7-8,TGTGCCAGCAGCACAGCGAACACCGGGGAGCTGTTTTTT,CASSTANTGELFF
TRBJ2-3,-,many,TRBV7-9,TGTGCCAGCAGCTTTAGATCCCCGGATACGCAGTATTTT,CASSFRSPDTQYF
TRBJ2-5,-,many,TRBV6-2/TRBV6-3,TGTGCCAGCAGTTACTCTTCGGAGACCCAGTACTTC,CASSYSSETQYF
TRBJ1-1,-,many,TRBV2,TGTGCCAGCACCCCCATTGAGAACACTGAAGCTTTCTTT,CASTPIENTEAFF
TRBJ2-5,TRBD1,many,TRBV7-3,TGTGCCAGCAGCCCCGGACAGGGCATAGAGACCCAGTACTTC,CASSPGQGIETQYF
TRBJ1-1,-,many,TRBV27,TGTGCCAGCAGTCTCCGGGCCCTGGGAACTGAAGCTTTCTTT,CASSLRALGTEAFF
TRBJ2-3,TRBD2,many,TRBV5-1,TGCGCCAGCAGCTTGGGTTTTAGCGGGGGGGCCTGGGATACGCAGTATTTT,CASSLGFSGGAWDTQYF
TRBJ2-3,-,many,TRBV29-1,TGCAGCGTGGAGGGGGGCACAGATACGCAGTATTTT,CSVEGGTDTQYF
TRBJ2-7,TRBD2,many,TRBV20-1,TGCAGTGCTAGAGTAGCGGGGGGGACCTACGAGCAGTACTTC,CSARVAGGTYEQYF
TRBJ2-3,-,few,TRBV29-1,TGCAGCGCAATGACAGATACGCAGTATTTT,CSAMTDTQYF
TRBJ2-7,TRBD2,many,TRBV27,TGTGCCAGCAGCTTTCTAGCGGGGGGAGCCTACGAGCAGTACTTC,CASSFLAGGAYEQYF
TRBJ2-1,-,many,TRBV6-5,TGTGCCAGCAGTTACACCTCGAGCACCAATGAGCAGTTCTTC,CASSYTSSTNEQFF
TRBJ2-2,-,many,TRBV9,TGTGCCAGCAGCGCAGGGGGGGCCGGGGAGCTGTTTTTT,CASSAGGAGELFF
TRBJ1-1,TRBD1,many,TRBV3-1,TGTGCCAGCAGCCAAGTTTCAGGGGGCTCTGAAGCTTTCTTT,CASSQVSGGSEAFF